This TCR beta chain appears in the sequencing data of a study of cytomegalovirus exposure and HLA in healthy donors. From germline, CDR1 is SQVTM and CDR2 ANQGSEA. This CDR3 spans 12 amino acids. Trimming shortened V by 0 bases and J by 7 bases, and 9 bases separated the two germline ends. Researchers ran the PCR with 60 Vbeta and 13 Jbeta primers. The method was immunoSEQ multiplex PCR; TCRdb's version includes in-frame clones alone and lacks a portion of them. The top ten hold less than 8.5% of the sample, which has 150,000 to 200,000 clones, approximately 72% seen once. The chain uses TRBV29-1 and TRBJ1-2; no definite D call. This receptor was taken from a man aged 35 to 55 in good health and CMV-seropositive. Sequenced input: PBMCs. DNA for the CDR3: TGCAGCGTTGAAGATCGGGGAGGTGGCTACACCTTC. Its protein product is CSVEDRGGGYTF.